This is a list of T cell receptor beta chains from one sample in a study of identical twins. TCRdb used MiXCR to reprocess the 5' RACE reads, holding one entry per CDR3 protein. The data hold approximately 700,000 distinct CDR3 sequences, with 15% to 20% observed a single time. These data also featured in a second study, about T cells expressing NK-cell markers.

Input material: PBMCs. The source of these receptors is a woman aged 18 to 35 in good health. Both conserved end residues are trimmed from each CDR3. The order of the fields is J gene, V gene, CDR3 protein.

>TRBJ1-1|TRBV20-1
SASFREGEAF
>TRBJ2-5|TRBV12-3/TRBV12-4
ASTLGGLQETQY
>TRBJ2-1|TRBV7-9
ASSPTMPPNEQF
>TRBJ2-7|TRBV6-2/TRBV6-3
ASRNFYEQY
>TRBJ2-7|TRBV12-3/TRBV12-4
ASILEGFDEQY
>TRBJ2-1|TRBV5-1
ASRVEGVIYNEQF
>TRBJ2-1|TRBV3-1
ASSQGAGGDYAEQF
>TRBJ2-7|TRBV20-1
SASGKGLYEQY
>TRBJ2-3|TRBV7-9
ASSLTSGGRQY
>TRBJ2-1|TRBV6-2/TRBV6-3
ASSYDTRGGRYNEQF
>TRBJ2-1|TRBV29-1
SVEWGGRIDEQF
>TRBJ1-6|TRBV7-3
ASSLTSGGTSPLH
>TRBJ2-1|TRBV12-3/TRBV12-4
ASSFTPGQQNNEQF
>TRBJ2-1|TRBV5-1
ASSLASHYNEQF
>TRBJ2-7|TRBV10-3
AISADRHEQY
>TRBJ2-4|TRBV4-3
ASSPTGSKNIQY
>TRBJ1-1|TRBV3-1
ASSPWGVIEAF
>TRBJ2-7|TRBV15
ATSRGTASSYEQY
>TRBJ2-7|TRBV7-2
ASSFRTGSGEQY
>TRBJ2-3|TRBV5-1
ASSLRGSGKTSSTDTQY
>TRBJ2-7|TRBV5-1
ASSLTGGNEQY
>TRBJ1-1|TRBV2
ASRGGQEGTEAF
>TRBJ2-7|TRBV5-6
ASSWQPTYEQY
>TRBJ2-3|TRBV20-1
SALPLVGARGYGTDTQY
>TRBJ1-1|TRBV7-9
ASSYFFAQGGTEAF
>TRBJ1-2|TRBV11-2
ASSLVRDNYGYT
>TRBJ1-5|TRBV12-3/TRBV12-4
ASAAGASNQPQH
>TRBJ2-7|TRBV6-1
AASGWTDEQY
>TRBJ2-7|TRBV5-1
ASSLETQRMGYEQY
>TRBJ1-6|TRBV9
ASSGQGRTLH
>TRBJ2-7|TRBV20-1
SARTADFSYEQY
>TRBJ2-7|TRBV10-3
AASRSQSDEQY
>TRBJ2-3|TRBV20-1
SATSGNTDTQY
>TRBJ2-5|TRBV27
ASSLLGTSGFQETQY
>TRBJ2-5|TRBV3-1
ASSQVPGALQETQY
>TRBJ2-1|TRBV20-1
SARVPSGTYYNEQF
>TRBJ2-7|TRBV7-9
ASSLDTGTYEQY
>TRBJ1-1|TRBV7-9
ASSPSQGQGRDTEAF
>TRBJ2-2|TRBV5-1
ASSPDRGDTGELF
>TRBJ2-1|TRBV7-9
ASSPVWAGGIYEQF
>TRBJ2-5|TRBV29-1
SVRGGSAETQY
>TRBJ2-3|TRBV29-1
SVRGLAGRGRGSDTQY
>TRBJ1-1|TRBV6-1
ASSRRGGTTEAF
>TRBJ2-1|TRBV12-3/TRBV12-4
ATTLSGRNPYNEQF
>TRBJ2-2|TRBV29-1
SYRGQTGELF
>TRBJ1-2|TRBV6-6
ANPQGAYGYT
>TRBJ2-1|TRBV15
ATSRILGSEQF
>TRBJ2-3|TRBV5-1
ASSPLASTDTQY
>TRBJ2-2|TRBV12-3/TRBV12-4
ASSIRDTAGELF
>TRBJ2-1|TRBV29-1
SVGLRGVYNEQF
>TRBJ2-7|TRBV5-1
ASSFEPGGVYEQY
>TRBJ1-1|TRBV5-5
ASSRDDSHTEAF
>TRBJ2-1|TRBV15
ATRARKGNNEQF
>TRBJ2-7|TRBV12-3/TRBV12-4
ASSSGLAGAGEQY
>TRBJ2-7|TRBV2
ASRWGALAYEQY
>TRBJ2-5|TRBV7-8
ASSLEPPTQETQY
>TRBJ2-1|TRBV7-8
ASSFTLNNEQF
>TRBJ2-7|TRBV7-2
ASSPLGSGNYEQY